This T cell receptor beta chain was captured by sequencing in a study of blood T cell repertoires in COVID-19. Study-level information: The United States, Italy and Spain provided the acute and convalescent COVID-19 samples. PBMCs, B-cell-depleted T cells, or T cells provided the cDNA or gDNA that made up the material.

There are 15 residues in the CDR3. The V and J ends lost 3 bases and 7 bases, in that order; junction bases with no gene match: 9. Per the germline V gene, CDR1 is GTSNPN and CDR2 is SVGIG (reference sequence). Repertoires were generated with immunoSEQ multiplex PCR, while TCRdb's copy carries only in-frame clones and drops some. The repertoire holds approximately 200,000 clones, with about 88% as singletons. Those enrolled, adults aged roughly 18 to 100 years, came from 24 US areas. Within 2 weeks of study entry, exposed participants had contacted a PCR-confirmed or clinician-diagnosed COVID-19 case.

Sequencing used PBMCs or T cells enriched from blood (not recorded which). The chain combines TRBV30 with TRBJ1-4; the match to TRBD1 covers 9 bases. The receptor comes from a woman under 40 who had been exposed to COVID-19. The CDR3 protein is CAWSSLGTGLEKLFF. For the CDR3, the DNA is TGTGCCTGGAGCTCACTAGGGACAGGGCTTGAAAAACTGTTTTTT.